Relative to its sample, the clone carrying this TCR beta chain is medium-sized. Treg sorting used a CD4+CD25+CD127-/low gate. One entry per CDR3 protein, called by TCRdb with MiXCR from the 5' RACE reads. The sample includes 10,000 or so distinct CDR3 sequences, 30% to 40% of them seen just once. This CDR3 is 12 amino acids long. The junction had 3 bases not matched to a gene; V was cut back by 5 bases and J by 6 bases. Germline V gene lookup returns CDR1 SQVTM and CDR2 ANQGSEA. The chain employs TRBV29-1 and TRBJ2-4, with 8 bases identical to TRBD1. This clonotype was sampled from a female donor with breast cancer. The sequencing input was Tregs sorted from blood. The CDR3 spells CSVYGQGNIQYF. Written as DNA, the CDR3 is TGCAGCGTTTACGGACAGGGAAACATTCAGTACTTC.